Detailed here is one T cell receptor beta chain. Its antigen is still unknown. Germline V lookup: CDR1 SGHTA, CDR2 FQGNSA. J lost 1 base, V lost 7 bases, and 6 bases had no gene match. CDR3 length: 14 residues. It was RNA transcripts that yielded the amplified TCR beta CDR3 regions. When the TCR CDR3 underwent first-round RT-PCR, the HTBI primer set was used. In TCRdb, the multiplex PCR reads were re-called with MiXCR into one record per CDR3 protein. The sample holds 600,000 to 850,000 distinct CDR3 sequences, around 20% seen once. This record comes from a study of T cells in Graves' hyperthyroidism and ophthalmopathy. Whole-study context: Peripheral blood was drawn at first diagnosis, prior to all treatment. General study points: Blood also contained most expanded thyroid clonotypes above 0.001.

Fresh 10 ml peripheral blood yielded PBMCs. The chain combines TRBV7-2 with TRBJ1-2; 7 positions match TRBD1. The TCR was taken from a woman aged 45-65 years with Graves' hyperthyroidism that later progressed to Graves' ophthalmopathy. Material: blood. CDR3 in DNA: TGTGCCAGCACCCTCGACAGGGTTAACTATGGCTACACCTTC. Translating gives CASTLDRVNYGYTF.